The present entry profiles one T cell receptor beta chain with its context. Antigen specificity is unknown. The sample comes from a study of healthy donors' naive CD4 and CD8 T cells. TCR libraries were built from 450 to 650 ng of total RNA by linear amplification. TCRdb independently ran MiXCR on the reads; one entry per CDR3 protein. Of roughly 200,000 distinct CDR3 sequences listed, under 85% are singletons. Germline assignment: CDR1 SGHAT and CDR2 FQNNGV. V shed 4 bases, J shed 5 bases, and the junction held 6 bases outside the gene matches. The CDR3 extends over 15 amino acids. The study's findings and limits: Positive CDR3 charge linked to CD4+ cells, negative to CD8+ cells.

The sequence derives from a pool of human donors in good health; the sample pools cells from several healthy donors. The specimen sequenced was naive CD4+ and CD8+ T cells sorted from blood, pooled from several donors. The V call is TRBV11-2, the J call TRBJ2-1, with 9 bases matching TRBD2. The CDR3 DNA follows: TGTGCCAGCAGCTGGGCGACTAGCGGAAACAATGAGCAGTTCTTC. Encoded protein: CASSWATSGNNEQFF.